These 21 T cell receptor beta chains originate from one sample sequenced in a study of T cell responses to AZD1222 COVID-19 vaccine. The protocol was immunoSEQ multiplex PCR, while the TCRdb copy is restricted to in-frame clones and leaves out a portion. The sample lists around 46,000 clones, over 75% occurring once. The specimen was peripheral blood, collected 28 days after the second AZD1222 dose. These receptors came from an adult who received the AZD1222 COVID-19 vaccine.

The V gene is TRBV4-1, the J gene TRBJ2-5; D gene unclear. In germline, CDR1 is MGHRA, CDR2 YSYEKL. The germline V and J ends were trimmed by 0 bases and 4 bases, with 9 bases remaining between them. CDR3 length equals 14 residues. In nucleotides, the CDR3 is TGCGCCAGCAGCCAAGATCCAGCTTCAGAGACCCAGTACTTC. It encodes CASSQDPASETQYF.

A word on this clone: Other DNA sequences in this sample translate to the same CDR3. J is TRBJ1-3 and V is TRBV7-9; maybe TRBD1 (6 bases). V dropped 5 bases and J dropped 4 bases, with 9 bases sitting between them. Germline V gene lookup returns CDR1 SEHNR and CDR2 FQNEAQ (reference sequence). CDR3 length: 13 residues. CDR3 loop: CASSPGAGNTIYF. CDR3 DNA sequence: TGTGCCAGCAGCCCAGGGGCCGGAAACACCATATATTTT.

V gene TRBV27 combines with J gene TRBJ1-2; D perhaps matches TRBD1 (6 bases). V was pared by 3 bases and J by 7 bases, with 15 bases between. Germline loops: CDR1 MNHEY, CDR2 SMNVEV (reference sequence). The CDR3 has 14 amino acids. CDR3 DNA sequence: TGTGCCAGCAGTTTCCTCACAGGGAAGGGTGGCTACACCTTC. Protein: CASSFLTGKGGYTF.

The chain links TRBV5-1 to TRBJ2-1, with 9 nucleotides matching TRBD2. CDR1 SGHRS and CDR2 YFSETQ come from the germline V gene. This CDR3 comprises 15 residues. V shed 5 bases, J shed 7 bases, and the junction held 10 bases outside the gene matches. The CDR3 DNA sequence: TGCGCCAGCAGAGCGGGACTAGCAAGTCCTAATGAGCAGTTCTTC. The encoded protein is CASRAGLASPNEQFF.

The chain links TRBV4-2 to TRBJ1-2; D perhaps matches TRBD1 (6 bases). Germline CDR1 LGHNA, CDR2 YNFKEQ. This CDR3 is built from 13 residues. Trimming stripped 3 bases from V and 9 bases from J, with 14 bases between. The CDR3 DNA sequence: TGTGCCAGCAGCCAGGACAGACGGGAGAGCTACACCTTC. Translation gives CASSQDRRESYTF.

The chain links TRBV4-2 to TRBJ2-2; 7 bases align to TRBD1. This CDR3 contains 17 residues. In germline, CDR1 is LGHNA, CDR2 YNFKEQ. J gave up 4 bases and V 0 bases, and 8 bases lay outside the gene matches. The CDR3 nucleotides are TGTGCCAGCAGCCAAGACGCCGGGACAGTGGGCACCGGGGAGCTGTTTTTT. Its translation is CASSQDAGTVGTGELFF.

This clone was found a few times. The chain combines TRBV5-1 with TRBJ2-7; tentatively, D is TRBD2 (6 bases). This CDR3 has 15 amino acids. From germline, CDR1 is SGHRS and CDR2 YFSETQ. V lost 6 bases to trimming and J lost 5 bases, with 21 bases between them. CDR3 region: CASTPAGAGRNEQYF. CDR3 nucleotides: TGCGCCAGCACCCCAGCCGGGGCAGGGAGGAACGAGCAGTACTTC.

The chain has TRBV4-1 and TRBJ1-1, with D uncertain. The CDR3 extends over 14 amino acids. CDR1 is MGHRA, CDR2 YSYEKL, per germline. V was clipped by 4 bases and J by 1 base, with 10 bases between them. In DNA form, the CDR3 reads TGCGCCAGCAGCCGAAACGTAGAGAACACTGAAGCTTTCTTT. As protein: CASSRNVENTEAFF.

Comments on this clone: The same CDR3 arises from other DNA sequences in this sample as well. The V call is TRBV5-6, the J call TRBJ2-7; tentative D call: TRBD2 (5 bases). Trimming took 0 bases from V and 2 from J, leaving 9 bases between them. The CDR3 is 14 residues long. Germline CDR1 reads SGHDT; CDR2 reads YYEEEE. CDR3 DNA sequence: TGTGCCAGCAGCTTGGGGACGGGAACCTACGAGCAGTACTTC. It translates to CASSLGTGTYEQYF.

This clone was recorded a few times. This sequence joins TRBV7-8 and TRBJ2-1; perhaps TRBD2 as D (5 bases). CDR3 length equals 15 residues. V lost 3 bases, J lost 6 bases, and 15 bases lay in between. Germline CDR1 is SGHVS and CDR2 is FQNEAQ. The CDR3 reads CASSFGRRRSNEQFF. CDR3 sequence (DNA): TGTGCCAGCAGCTTCGGTAGACGGAGGTCCAATGAGCAGTTCTTC.

V usage is TRBV6-8 and J usage is TRBJ2-7; D tentatively fits TRBD1 or TRBD2 (6 bases each). Per germline, CDR1 MNHGY and CDR2 SAAAGT. V gave up 7 bases and J gave up 2 bases, with 15 bases separating them. This CDR3 region has 14 residues. The CDR3 is CASTPPGATYEQYF. In DNA form, the CDR3 reads TGTGCCAGCACACCTCCGGGGGCCACCTACGAGCAGTACTTC.

The V and J genes are TRBV29-1 and TRBJ2-1; no definite D call. The CDR3 has 11 amino acids. Trimming took off 7 bases at V and 7 bases at J, with 11 bases between the two ends. CDR1 and CDR2 (germline): SQVTM, ANQGSEA. In nucleotides, the CDR3 is TGCAGCGCTCCCCTAATTAATGAGCAGTTCTTC. Protein product: CSAPLINEQFF.

This chain uses TRBV3-1 (or the pseudogene TRBV3-2) with TRBJ2-2; D could derive from TRBD1 or TRBD2 (5 bases each). The V gene lost 2 bases and the J gene lost 4 bases, with 11 bases spanning the gap. In germline, CDR1 is LGHDT, CDR2 YNNKEL (reference sequence). The CDR3 totals 15 residues. CDR3 loop: CASSQFPGATGELFF. CDR3 coding DNA: TGTGCCAGCAGCCAATTCCCCGGGGCCACCGGGGAGCTGTTTTTT.

The genes are TRBV10-3 and TRBJ1-3, with TRBD1 matching 9 bases. V was pared by 10 bases and J by 2 bases, with 6 bases of the junction left unmatched. The CDR3 is 14 amino acids. Germline V lookup: CDR1 ENHRY, CDR2 SYGVKD. This CDR3 is CATRDRVPGNTIYF. CDR3 bases: TGTGCCACCAGGGACAGGGTTCCTGGAAACACCATATATTTT.

The chain has TRBV3-1 (or the pseudogene TRBV3-2) and TRBJ2-1, with D tentatively TRBD2 (5 bases). The V end lost 1 base, the J end lost 7 bases, and 5 bases lay between the germline ends. Germline V gene data show CDR1 as LGHDT and CDR2 as YNNKEL (reference sequence). CDR3 length: 12 amino acids. CDR3 DNA sequence: TGTGCCAGCAGCCAAGGAGGGAATGAGCAGTTCTTC. This encodes CASSQGGNEQFF.

This clone turned up a few times. The rearrangement uses TRBV15 and TRBJ1-1; D remains ambiguous. Germline CDR1 and CDR2: LNHNV and YYDKDF (reference sequence). The V and J ends lost 4 bases and 3 bases respectively, with 9 bases between them. The CDR3 runs to 13 residues. CDR3 loop: CATSIEADTEAFF. For the CDR3, the DNA is TGTGCCACCAGCATCGAGGCCGACACTGAAGCTTTCTTT.

This clone was seen once. The rearrangement uses TRBV27 and TRBJ2-7; D possibly matches TRBD1 or TRBD2 (5 bases each). V lost 2 bases and J lost 3, with 8 bases in between. Per germline, CDR1 MNHEY and CDR2 SMNVEV (reference sequence). The CDR3 extends over 13 amino acids. Here the CDR3 DNA reads TGTGCCAGCAGTTTAGGGGACGGCTACGAGCAGTACTTC. Encoded protein: CASSLGDGYEQYF.

V and J are TRBV21-1 and TRBJ2-4; TRBD1, as called in the table, went unchecked against the DNA. TRBV21-1 is deemed a pseudogene. The CDR3 runs 16 residues. In DNA, the CDR3 is TGTGCCAGCAGCATTGGACAGGGTGGTTCCAAAAACATTCAGTACTTC. It encodes CASSIGQGGSKNIQYF.

The chain uses TRBV15 and TRBJ1-3; 8 bases map to TRBD1. CDR1 and CDR2 (germline): LNHNV, YYDKDF (reference sequence). This CDR3 has 14 residues. The V segment lost 5 bases and the J segment 4 bases; nucleotides outside the gene matches: 4. CDR3 region: CATSPQGVGNTIYF. The CDR3 nucleotides read TGTGCCACCAGCCCACAGGGGGTCGGAAACACCATATATTTT. Based on the CDR3 plus reference TRBV15 and TRBJ1-3, the full variable domain is DAMVIQNPRYQVTQFGKPVTLSCSQTLNHNVMYWYQQKSSQAPKLLFHYYDKDFNNEADTPDNFQSRRPNTSFCFLDIRSPGLGDTAMYLCATSPQGVGNTIYFGEGSWLTVV.

The genes are TRBV24-1 and TRBJ2-1; 7 bases line up with TRBD2. Germline assignment: CDR1 KGHDR and CDR2 SFDVKD. The CDR3 totals 16 residues. The trim removed 4 bases at V and 0 bases at J, leaving 5 bases unmatched. The CDR3 nucleotides read TGTGCCACCAGTGACCCGGGACTAACCTCCTACAATGAGCAGTTCTTC. It encodes CATSDPGLTSYNEQFF.

The gene calls are TRBV2 and TRBJ1-2, with 9 bases fitting TRBD1. J was trimmed by 0 bases and V by 6 bases; bases with no gene match: 5. The CDR3 spans 15 residues. Germline CDR1 reads SNHLY; CDR2 reads FYNNEI. CDR3 DNA sequence: TGTGCCAGCAGGATGGGACAGGGAGCTAACTATGGCTACACCTTC. This encodes CASRMGQGANYGYTF.